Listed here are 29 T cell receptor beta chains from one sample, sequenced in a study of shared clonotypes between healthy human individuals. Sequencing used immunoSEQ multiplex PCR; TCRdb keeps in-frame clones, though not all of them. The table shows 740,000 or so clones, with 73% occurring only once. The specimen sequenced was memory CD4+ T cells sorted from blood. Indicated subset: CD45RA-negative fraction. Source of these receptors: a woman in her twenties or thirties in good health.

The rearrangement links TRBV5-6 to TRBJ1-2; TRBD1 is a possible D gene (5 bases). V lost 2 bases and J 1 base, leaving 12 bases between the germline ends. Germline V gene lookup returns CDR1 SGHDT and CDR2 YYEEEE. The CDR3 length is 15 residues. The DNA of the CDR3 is TGTGCCAGCAGCTTCGGAGACAGACTTAACTATGGCTACACCTTC. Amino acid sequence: CASSFGDRLNYGYTF.

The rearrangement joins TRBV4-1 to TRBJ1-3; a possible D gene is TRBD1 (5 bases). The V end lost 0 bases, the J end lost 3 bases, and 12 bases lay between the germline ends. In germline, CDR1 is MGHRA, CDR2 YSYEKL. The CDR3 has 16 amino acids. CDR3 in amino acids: CASSQDGGAYGNTIYF. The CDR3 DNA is TGCGCCAGCAGCCAAGACGGAGGGGCTTATGGAAACACCATATATTTT.

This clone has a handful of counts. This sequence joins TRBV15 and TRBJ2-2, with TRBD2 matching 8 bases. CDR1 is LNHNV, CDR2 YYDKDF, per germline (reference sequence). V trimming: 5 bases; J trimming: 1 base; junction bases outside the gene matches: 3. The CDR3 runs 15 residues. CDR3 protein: CATSEREWNTGELFF. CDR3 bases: TGTGCCACCAGCGAGCGGGAGTGGAACACCGGGGAGCTGTTTTTT.

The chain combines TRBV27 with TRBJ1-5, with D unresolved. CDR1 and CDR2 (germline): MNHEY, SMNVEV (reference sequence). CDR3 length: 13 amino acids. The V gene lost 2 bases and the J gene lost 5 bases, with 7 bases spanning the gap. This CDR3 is CASSLGAYQPQHF. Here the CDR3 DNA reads TGTGCCAGCAGTTTAGGTGCGTATCAGCCCCAGCATTTT.

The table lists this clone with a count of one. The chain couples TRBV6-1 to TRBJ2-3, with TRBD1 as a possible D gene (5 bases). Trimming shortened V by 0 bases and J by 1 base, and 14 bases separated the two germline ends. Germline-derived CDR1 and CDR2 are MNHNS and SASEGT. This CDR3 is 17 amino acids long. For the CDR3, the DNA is TGTGCCAGCAGTGAAGCGCGTGGACAATTACGCACAGATACGCAGTATTTT. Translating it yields CASSEARGQLRTDTQYF.

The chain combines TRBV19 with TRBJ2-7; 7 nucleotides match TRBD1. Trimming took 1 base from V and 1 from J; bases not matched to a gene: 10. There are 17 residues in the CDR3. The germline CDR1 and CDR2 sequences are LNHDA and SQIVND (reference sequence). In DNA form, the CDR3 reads TGTGCCAGTAGTATAGTAGCCGGGACAGCCGGTTCCTACGAGCAGTACTTC. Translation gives CASSIVAGTAGSYEQYF.

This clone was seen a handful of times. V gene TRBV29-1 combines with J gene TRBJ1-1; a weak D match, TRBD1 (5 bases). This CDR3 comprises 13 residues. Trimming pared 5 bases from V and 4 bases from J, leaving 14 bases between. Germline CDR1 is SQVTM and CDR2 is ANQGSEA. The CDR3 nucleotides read TGCAGCGTTCCCGGACATAGGGGCACTGAAGCTTTCTTT. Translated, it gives CSVPGHRGTEAFF. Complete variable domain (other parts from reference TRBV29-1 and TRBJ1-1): SAVISQKPSRDICQRGTSLTIQCQVDSQVTMMFWYRQQPGQSLTLIATANQGSEATYESGFVIDKFPISRPNLTFSTLTVSNMSPEDSSIYLCSVPGHRGTEAFFGQGTRLTVV.

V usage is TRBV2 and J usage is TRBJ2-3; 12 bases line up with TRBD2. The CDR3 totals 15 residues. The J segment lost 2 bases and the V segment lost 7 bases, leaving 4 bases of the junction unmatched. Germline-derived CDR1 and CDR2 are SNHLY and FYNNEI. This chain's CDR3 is CASNGLAGFTDTQYF. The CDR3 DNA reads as TGTGCCAGCAACGGACTAGCGGGATTCACAGATACGCAGTATTTT.

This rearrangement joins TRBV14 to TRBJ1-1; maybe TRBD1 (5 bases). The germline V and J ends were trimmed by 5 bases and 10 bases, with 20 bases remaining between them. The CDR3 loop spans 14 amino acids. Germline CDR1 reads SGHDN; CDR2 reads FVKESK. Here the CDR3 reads CASSYQGHQFLAFF. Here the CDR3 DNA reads TGTGCCAGCAGCTACCAGGGCCATCAGTTTCTAGCTTTCTTT.

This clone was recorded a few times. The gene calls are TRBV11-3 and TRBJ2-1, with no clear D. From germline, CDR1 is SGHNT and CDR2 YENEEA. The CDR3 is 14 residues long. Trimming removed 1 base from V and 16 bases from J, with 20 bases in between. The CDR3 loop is CASSLGRASSSQFF. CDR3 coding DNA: TGTGCCAGCAGCTTAGGCCGGGCTTCATCGTCGCAATTCTTC.

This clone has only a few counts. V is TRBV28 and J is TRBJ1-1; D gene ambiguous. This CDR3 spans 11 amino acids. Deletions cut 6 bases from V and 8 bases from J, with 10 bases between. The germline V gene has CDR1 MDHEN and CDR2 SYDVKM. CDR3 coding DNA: TGTGCCAGCAGAAGAGAAAGAGAAGCTTTCTTT. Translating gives CASRREREAFF.

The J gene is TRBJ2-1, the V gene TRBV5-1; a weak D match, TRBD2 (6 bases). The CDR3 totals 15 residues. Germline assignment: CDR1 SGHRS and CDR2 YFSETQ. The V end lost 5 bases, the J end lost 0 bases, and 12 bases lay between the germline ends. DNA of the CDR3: TGCGCCAGCAGAATTGACGGGAGCTCCTACAATGAGCAGTTCTTC. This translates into CASRIDGSSYNEQFF. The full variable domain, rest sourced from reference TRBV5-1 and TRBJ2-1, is KAGVTQTPRYLIKTRGQQVTLSCSPISGHRSVSWYQQTPGQGLQFLFEYFSETQRNKGNFPGRFSGRQFSNSRSEMNVSTLELGDSALYLCASRIDGSSYNEQFFGPGTRLTVL.

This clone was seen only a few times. The CDR3 nucleotides are TGTGCCAGCAGTCCCGGGGTTGGCGGGGAGCTGTTTTTT. This translates into CASSPGVGGELFF. The V call is TRBV27, the J call TRBJ2-2; TRBD2 is a possible D gene (5 bases). CDR1 and CDR2 (germline): MNHEY, SMNVEV (reference sequence). The CDR3 length is 13 residues. Deletions cut 5 bases from V and 7 bases from J, with 11 bases between.

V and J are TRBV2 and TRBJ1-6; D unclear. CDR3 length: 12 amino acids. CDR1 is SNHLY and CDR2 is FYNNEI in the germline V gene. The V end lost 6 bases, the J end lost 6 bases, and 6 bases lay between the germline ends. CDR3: CASRDPNSPLHF. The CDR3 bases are TGTGCCAGCAGGGACCCTAATTCACCCCTCCACTTT.

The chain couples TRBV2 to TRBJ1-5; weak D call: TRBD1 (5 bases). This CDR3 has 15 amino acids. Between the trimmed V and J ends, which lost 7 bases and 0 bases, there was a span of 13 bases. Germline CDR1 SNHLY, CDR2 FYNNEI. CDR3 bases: TGTGCCAGCAAAAGACGGACAAATAGCAATCAGCCCCAGCATTTT. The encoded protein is CASKRRTNSNQPQHF.

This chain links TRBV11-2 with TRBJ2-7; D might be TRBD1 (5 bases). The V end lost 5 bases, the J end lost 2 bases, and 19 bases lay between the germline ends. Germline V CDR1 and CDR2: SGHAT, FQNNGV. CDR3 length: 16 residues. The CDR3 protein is CASSTMARQFTYEQYF. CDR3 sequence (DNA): TGTGCCAGCAGCACGATGGCACGACAGTTTACCTACGAGCAGTACTTC.

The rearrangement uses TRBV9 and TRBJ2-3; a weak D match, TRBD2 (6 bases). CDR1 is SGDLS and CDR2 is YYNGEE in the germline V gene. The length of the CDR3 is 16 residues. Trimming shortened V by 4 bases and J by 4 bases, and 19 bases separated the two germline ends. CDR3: CASSPVEGGVADTQYF. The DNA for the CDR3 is TGTGCCAGCAGCCCAGTAGAGGGAGGAGTGGCAGATACGCAGTATTTT.

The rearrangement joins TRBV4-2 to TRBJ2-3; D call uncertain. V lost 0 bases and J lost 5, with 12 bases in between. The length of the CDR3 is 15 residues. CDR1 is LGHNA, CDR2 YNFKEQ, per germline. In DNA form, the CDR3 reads TGTGCCAGCAGCCAAGATGGGAATTTGGTAGATACGCAGTATTTT. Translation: CASSQDGNLVDTQYF.

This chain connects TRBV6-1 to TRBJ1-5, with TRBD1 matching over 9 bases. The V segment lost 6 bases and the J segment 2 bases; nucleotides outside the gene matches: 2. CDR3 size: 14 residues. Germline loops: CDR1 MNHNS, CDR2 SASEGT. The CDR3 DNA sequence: TGTGCCAGCAGACAGGGGGCTGGCAATCAGCCCCAGCATTTT. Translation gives CASRQGAGNQPQHF.

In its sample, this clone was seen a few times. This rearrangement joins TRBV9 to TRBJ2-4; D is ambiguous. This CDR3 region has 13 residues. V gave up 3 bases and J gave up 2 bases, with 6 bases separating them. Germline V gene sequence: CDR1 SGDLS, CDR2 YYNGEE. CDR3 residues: CASSGETKNIQYF. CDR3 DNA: TGTGCCAGCAGCGGCGAGACCAAAAACATTCAGTACTTC. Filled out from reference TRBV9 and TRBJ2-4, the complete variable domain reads DSGVTQTPKHLITATGQRVTLRCSPRSGDLSVYWYQQSLDQGLQFLIQYYNGEERAKGNILERFSAQQFPDLHSELNLSSLELGDSALYFCASSGETKNIQYFGAGTRLSVL.

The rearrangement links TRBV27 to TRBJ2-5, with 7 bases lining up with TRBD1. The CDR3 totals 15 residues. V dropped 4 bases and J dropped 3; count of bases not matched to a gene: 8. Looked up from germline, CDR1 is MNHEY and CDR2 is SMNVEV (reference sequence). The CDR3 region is CASSSPRQGKETQYF. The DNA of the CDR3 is TGTGCCAGCAGTTCCCCGAGACAGGGAAAAGAGACCCAGTACTTC.

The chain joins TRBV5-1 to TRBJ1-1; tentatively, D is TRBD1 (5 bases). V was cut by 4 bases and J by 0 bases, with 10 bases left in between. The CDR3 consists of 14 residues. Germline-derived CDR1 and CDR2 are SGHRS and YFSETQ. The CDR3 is CASSPDIMNTEAFF. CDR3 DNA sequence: TGCGCCAGCAGCCCGGACATCATGAACACTGAAGCTTTCTTT.

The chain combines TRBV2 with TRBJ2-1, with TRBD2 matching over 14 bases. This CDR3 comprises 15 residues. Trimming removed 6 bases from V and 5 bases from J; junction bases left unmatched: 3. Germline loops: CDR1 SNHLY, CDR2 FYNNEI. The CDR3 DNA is TGTGCCAGCAGGGGACTAGCGGGAGAAGACAATGAGCAGTTCTTC. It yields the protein CASRGLAGEDNEQFF.

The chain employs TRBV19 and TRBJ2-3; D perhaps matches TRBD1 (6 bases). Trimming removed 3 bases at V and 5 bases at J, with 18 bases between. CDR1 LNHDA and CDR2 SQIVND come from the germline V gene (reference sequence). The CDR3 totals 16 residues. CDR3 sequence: CASSMRQDRARDTQYF. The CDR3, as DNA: TGTGCCAGTAGTATGCGACAGGACCGAGCCCGAGATACGCAGTATTTT.

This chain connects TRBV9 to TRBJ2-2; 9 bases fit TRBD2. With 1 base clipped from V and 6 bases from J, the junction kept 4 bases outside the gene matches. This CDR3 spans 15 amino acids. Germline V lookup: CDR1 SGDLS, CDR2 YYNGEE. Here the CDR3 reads CASSVRLAGPGELFF. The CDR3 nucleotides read TGTGCCAGCAGCGTACGGCTAGCGGGACCCGGGGAGCTGTTTTTT.

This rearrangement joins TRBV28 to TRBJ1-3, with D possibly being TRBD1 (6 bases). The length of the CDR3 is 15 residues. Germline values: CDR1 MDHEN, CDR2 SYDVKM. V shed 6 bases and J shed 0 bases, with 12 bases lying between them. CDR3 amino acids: CASRRTGSSGNTIYF. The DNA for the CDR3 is TGTGCCAGCAGACGTACAGGGTCCTCTGGAAACACCATATATTTT. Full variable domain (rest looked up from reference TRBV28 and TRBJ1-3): DVKVTQSSRYLVKRTGEKVFLECVQDMDHENMFWYRQDPGLGLRLIYFSYDVKMKEKGDIPEGYSVSREKKERFSLILESASTNQTSMYLCASRRTGSSGNTIYFGEGSWLTVV.

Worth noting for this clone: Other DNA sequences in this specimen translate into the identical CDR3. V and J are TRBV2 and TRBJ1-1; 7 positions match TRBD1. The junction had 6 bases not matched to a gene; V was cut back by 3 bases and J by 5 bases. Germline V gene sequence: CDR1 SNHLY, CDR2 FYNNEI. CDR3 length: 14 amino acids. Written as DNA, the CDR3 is TGTGCCAGCAGTGAGGCAGGGGGAGGGACTGAAGCTTTCTTT. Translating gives CASSEAGGGTEAFF.

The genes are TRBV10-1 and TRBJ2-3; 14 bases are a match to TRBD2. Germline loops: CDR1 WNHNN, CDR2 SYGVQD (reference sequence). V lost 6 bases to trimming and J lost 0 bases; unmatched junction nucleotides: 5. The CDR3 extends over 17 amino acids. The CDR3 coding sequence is TGCGCCAGCAGCTACGGACTAGCGGGAGGTAGCACAGATACGCAGTATTTT. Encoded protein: CASSYGLAGGSTDTQYF.

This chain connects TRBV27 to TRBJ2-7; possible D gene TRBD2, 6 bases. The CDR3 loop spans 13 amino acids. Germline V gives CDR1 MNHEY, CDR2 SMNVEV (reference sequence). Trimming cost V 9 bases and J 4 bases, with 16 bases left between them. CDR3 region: CARIHGGLYEQYF. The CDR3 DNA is TGTGCCAGAATACACGGGGGTTTGTACGAGCAGTACTTC.